Listed below are T cell receptor beta chains from one sample, sequenced in a study of cytomegalovirus exposure and HLA in healthy donors. Repertoires were generated with immunoSEQ multiplex PCR, while TCRdb's copy carries only in-frame clones and drops some. The sample consists of hundreds of thousands of clones, around four fifths of them appearing once. Sequenced material: PBMCs. The source of these receptors is a male donor in good health and CMV-seronegative. Both conserved end residues are part of each CDR3. The order of the fields is D gene, clone size, V gene, J gene, CDR3 DNA, CDR3 protein. A D gene is named only where the DNA matches it firmly. The size field is filled for only some rows; it gives once, few, many or a size class.

D: TRBD1
size: -
V: TRBV28
J: TRBJ2-2
DNA: TGTGCCGGGATGACAGGGGGCAACACCGGGGAGCTGTTTTTT
CDR3: CAGMTGGNTGELFF

D: TRBD1
size: -
V: TRBV5-4
J: TRBJ1-6
DNA: TGTGCCAGCAGCTTGGGGGGACAGGGGAATTCACCCCTCCACTTT
CDR3: CASSLGGQGNSPLHF

D: -
size: -
V: TRBV19
J: TRBJ2-2
DNA: TGTGCCAGTAGTATCGGGCAGGGAATGACCGGGGAGCTGTTTTTT
CDR3: CASSIGQGMTGELFF

D: -
size: once
V: TRBV7-9
J: TRBJ2-1
DNA: TGTGCCAGCGAACAAGATGAGCAGTTCTTC
CDR3: CASEQDEQFF

D: -
size: -
V: TRBV29-1
J: TRBJ2-7
DNA: TGCAGCTACTCGGACAGTCTCTACGAGCAGTACTTC
CDR3: CSYSDSLYEQYF

D: -
size: -
V: TRBV6-1
J: TRBJ1-5
DNA: TGTGCCAGCAGCCAGCGGGGGGGCAATCAGCCCCAGCATTTT
CDR3: CASSQRGGNQPQHF

D: -
size: -
V: TRBV28
J: TRBJ2-1
DNA: TGTGCCAGCAGTTTCAGGGCCTACAATGAGCAGTTCTTC
CDR3: CASSFRAYNEQFF

D: TRBD2
size: -
V: TRBV27
J: TRBJ2-3
DNA: TGTGCCAGCAGTTTATGGGCGGGAGCAGATACGCGGTATTTT
CDR3: CASSLWAGADTRYF

D: TRBD1
size: -
V: TRBV2
J: TRBJ1-5
DNA: TGTGCCAGCAGACCCGGGCCGGGACAGGGGAGCTATCAGCCCCAGCATTTT
CDR3: CASRPGPGQGSYQPQHF

D: -
size: -
V: TRBV28
J: TRBJ1-5
DNA: TGTGCCAGCAGTTTATACCGGGGGGTGCGCAATCAGCCCCAGCATTTT
CDR3: CASSLYRGVRNQPQHF

D: -
size: -
V: TRBV5-1
J: TRBJ2-5
DNA: TGCGCCAGCAGCTTGGAAGGACGGGAAGGGGGGACCCAGTACTTC
CDR3: CASSLEGREGGTQYF

D: -
size: -
V: TRBV4-2
J: TRBJ2-1
DNA: TGTGCCAGCAGCCAAGATCTTGGAGATTCGTTCTTC
CDR3: CASSQDLGDSFF

D: TRBD2
size: -
V: TRBV6-6
J: TRBJ2-3
DNA: TGTGCCAGCAGTTCCAATAGCGGGACGGGAACAGATACGCAGTATTTT
CDR3: CASSSNSGTGTDTQYF

D: -
size: -
V: TRBV2
J: TRBJ2-3
DNA: TGTGCCAGCCGACTGGAGATATCTGGAGATACGCAGTATTTT
CDR3: CASRLEISGDTQYF

D: -
size: -
V: TRBV5-1
J: TRBJ1-5
DNA: TGCGCCAGCAGCTATGGACTCAATCAGCCCCAGCATTTT
CDR3: CASSYGLNQPQHF

D: TRBD1
size: -
V: TRBV7-9
J: TRBJ1-2
DNA: TGTTCCAGCAATCGGGCCGGGACAGGGGACTATGGCTACACCTTC
CDR3: CSSNRAGTGDYGYTF

D: -
size: -
V: TRBV5-6
J: TRBJ2-7
DNA: TGTGCCAGCATCCTGACAGGAAGCTACGAGCAGTACTTC
CDR3: CASILTGSYEQYF

D: TRBD2
size: -
V: TRBV7-4
J: TRBJ2-7
DNA: TGTGCCAGCAGCTTACTAGCGGGTGGTCGCCCCTACGAGCAGTACTTC
CDR3: CASSLLAGGRPYEQYF

D: -
size: -
V: TRBV5-1
J: TRBJ2-1
DNA: TGCGCCAGCAGCTTGGACTATCAGCAGTTCTTC
CDR3: CASSLDYQQFF

D: -
size: -
V: TRBV25-1
J: TRBJ2-3
DNA: TGTGCCAGCAGCTCTCACAGGGATCCGGCTACAGATACGCAGTATTTT
CDR3: CASSSHRDPATDTQYF

D: TRBD1
size: -
V: TRBV6-6
J: TRBJ1-1
DNA: TGTGCCAGCAGTTACTCGAGCAGGGGGGAAACTGAAGCTTTCTTT
CDR3: CASSYSSRGETEAFF

D: -
size: -
V: TRBV5-1
J: TRBJ2-7
DNA: TGCGCCAGCAGCTTGATCGGCGGAGAGTCGTACTTC
CDR3: CASSLIGGESYF

D: TRBD2
size: -
V: TRBV27
J: TRBJ2-1
DNA: TGTGCCAGCAGTGTCTCCGGGACTAGCGGGAGAAGGGGCAATGAGCAGTTCTTC
CDR3: CASSVSGTSGRRGNEQFF

D: TRBD1
size: -
V: TRBV27
J: TRBJ2-3
DNA: TGTGCCAGCAGTTTGGGCTTTGGGACAGGGGCGGGAGATACGCAGTATTTT
CDR3: CASSLGFGTGAGDTQYF

D: TRBD1
size: -
V: TRBV27
J: TRBJ1-1
DNA: TGTGCCAGCAGTTTAACCGGGACAGGGGTTTTTCCAGCTTTCTTT
CDR3: CASSLTGTGVFPAFF

D: -
size: -
V: TRBV4-1
J: TRBJ2-3
DNA: TGCGCCAGCAGCCAAGACCCAGGTCTCACAGATACGCAGTATTTT
CDR3: CASSQDPGLTDTQYF

D: TRBD1
size: -
V: TRBV18
J: TRBJ1-4
DNA: TGTGCCAGCTCACCTAGCCGGGACAGGGGAAATGAAAAACTGTTTTTT
CDR3: CASSPSRDRGNEKLFF

D: TRBD1
size: -
V: TRBV19
J: TRBJ1-4
DNA: TGTGCCAGTAGTGGGGGACAGCTTAATGAAAAACTGTTTTTT
CDR3: CASSGGQLNEKLFF

D: -
size: many
V: TRBV7-2
J: TRBJ1-1
DNA: TGTGCCAGCAGCTCCGACAGGTGGTGGACTGAAGCTTTCTTT
CDR3: CASSSDRWWTEAFF

D: -
size: -
V: TRBV7-6
J: TRBJ2-5
DNA: TGTGCCAGCAGCTTAGCGCCCCAGGGGGGCTGGGTAGAGACCCAGTACTTC
CDR3: CASSLAPQGGWVETQYF

D: TRBD2
size: -
V: TRBV27
J: TRBJ2-1
DNA: TGTGCCAGCACCCCTGGGACTAGCGCGCCCAATGAGCAGTTCTTC
CDR3: CASTPGTSAPNEQFF

D: -
size: -
V: TRBV27
J: TRBJ2-7
DNA: TGTGCCCCCGGGGTCCATAGCTCCTACGAGCAGTACTTC
CDR3: CAPGVHSSYEQYF

D: -
size: few
V: TRBV6-5
J: TRBJ2-7
DNA: TGTGCCAGCAGTCCTATCCCGGGTGAGCAGTACTTC
CDR3: CASSPIPGEQYF

D: TRBD2
size: once
V: TRBV7-9
J: TRBJ2-1
DNA: TGTTCCAGCAGGAATGGGACTAGCGCGGATGAGCAGTTCTTC
CDR3: CSSRNGTSADEQFF

D: -
size: -
V: TRBV29-1
J: TRBJ2-7
DNA: TGCAGCGTAAGTCCGGAGGGATACGAGCAGTACTTC
CDR3: CSVSPEGYEQYF

D: -
size: -
V: TRBV29-1
J: TRBJ2-1
DNA: TGCAGCGGCCTCAGCGGAGAGCAGGTAAATGAGCAGTTCTTC
CDR3: CSGLSGEQVNEQFF

D: TRBD1
size: few
V: TRBV29-1
J: TRBJ1-1
DNA: TGCAGCGTGACAGGGGCTGGGAGCACTGAAGCTTTCTTT
CDR3: CSVTGAGSTEAFF

D: TRBD1
size: -
V: TRBV5-6
J: TRBJ1-5
DNA: TGTGCCAGCAGCTTTGGCCGGACAGGGGGCTCTGGTCAGCCCCAGCATTTT
CDR3: CASSFGRTGGSGQPQHF

D: -
size: few
V: TRBV2
J: TRBJ2-7
DNA: TGTGCCAGCAGTGAAACAGAGCAGTACTTC
CDR3: CASSETEQYF

D: TRBD2
size: -
V: TRBV11-2
J: TRBJ2-3
DNA: TGTGCCAGCAGCTTAGGTGTCGGGAGGGCAGATACGCAGTATTTT
CDR3: CASSLGVGRADTQYF

D: TRBD2
size: -
V: TRBV2
J: TRBJ2-1
DNA: TGTGCCAGCAGTGTCGAGGGCGGCGGGAGGGGTGAGCAGTTCTTC
CDR3: CASSVEGGGRGEQFF

D: TRBD1
size: -
V: TRBV19
J: TRBJ1-2
DNA: TGTGCCAGTAGCAACCGGACAGGGGGAAGCTATGGCTACACCTTC
CDR3: CASSNRTGGSYGYTF

D: -
size: once
V: TRBV15
J: TRBJ1-2
DNA: TGTGCCACCAGCCTCGACAGCGTCTATGGCTACACCTTC
CDR3: CATSLDSVYGYTF

D: -
size: once
V: TRBV2
J: TRBJ2-7
DNA: TGTGCCAGCAGTGAAGCTCGGGTGGGAGTGCCCTCCGAGCAGTACTTC
CDR3: CASSEARVGVPSEQYF

D: -
size: -
V: TRBV25-1
J: TRBJ1-1
DNA: TGTGTCGAGGGATTTCGGGCTTTCTTT
CDR3: CVEGFRAFF

D: TRBD1
size: -
V: TRBV19
J: TRBJ1-1
DNA: TGTGCCAGTAGTTTGACGACAGGGATGAACACTGAAGCTTTCTTT
CDR3: CASSLTTGMNTEAFF

D: -
size: -
V: TRBV7-2
J: TRBJ2-1
DNA: TGTGCCAGCAGCTTAGAAGCGCGGTCCTACAATGAGCAGTTCTTC
CDR3: CASSLEARSYNEQFF

D: -
size: -
V: TRBV7-9
J: TRBJ1-1
DNA: TGTGCCAGCAGCTCAACACAGGTACTTATGAACACTGAAGCTTTCTTT
CDR3: CASSSTQVLMNTEAFF

D: -
size: -
V: TRBV5-4
J: TRBJ1-1
DNA: TGTGCCAGCAGCTTAGAACAGGGAAATTCGGCTTTCTTT
CDR3: CASSLEQGNSAFF

D: -
size: few
V: TRBV19
J: TRBJ2-7
DNA: TGTGCCAGTAGTACGGGACTTATCCAAGAGCAGTACTTC
CDR3: CASSTGLIQEQYF

D: TRBD2
size: -
V: TRBV5-1
J: TRBJ2-5
DNA: TGCGCCAGCACCGCTAGCGGTGCTTACCAAGAGACCCAGTACTTC
CDR3: CASTASGAYQETQYF

D: -
size: -
V: TRBV1
J: TRBJ1-6
DNA: TGCACCAGCAGCCAACACTGTTTCCAGGGGGTTATGACACCCCTCCACTTT
CDR3: CTSSQHCFQGVMTPLHF

D: -
size: -
V: TRBV9
J: TRBJ2-1
DNA: TGTGCCAGCAGCGTAGAGGAAGGGGAAAATGCCTACAATGAGCAGTTCTTC
CDR3: CASSVEEGENAYNEQFF

D: -
size: -
V: TRBV28
J: TRBJ2-3
DNA: TGTGCCAGCAGTTTTACAGGGTCTCTCGTCACAGATACGCAGTATTTT
CDR3: CASSFTGSLVTDTQYF